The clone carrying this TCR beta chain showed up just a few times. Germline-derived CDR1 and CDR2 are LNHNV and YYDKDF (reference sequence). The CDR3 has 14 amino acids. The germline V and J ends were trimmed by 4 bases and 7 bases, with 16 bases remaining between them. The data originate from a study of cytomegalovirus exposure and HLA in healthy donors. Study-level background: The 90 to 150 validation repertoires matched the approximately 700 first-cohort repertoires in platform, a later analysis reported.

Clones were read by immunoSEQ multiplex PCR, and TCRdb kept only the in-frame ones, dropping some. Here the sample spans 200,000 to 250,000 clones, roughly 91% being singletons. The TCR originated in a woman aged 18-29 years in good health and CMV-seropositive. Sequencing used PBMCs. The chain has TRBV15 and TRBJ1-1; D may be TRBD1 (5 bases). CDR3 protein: CATSISDTGDEAFF. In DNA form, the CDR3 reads TGTGCCACCAGCATCTCCGACACAGGAGATGAAGCTTTCTTT.